The 15 T cell receptor delta chains listed next were all sequenced from one sample in a study of delta chains in infants with herpesvirus infections. PBMC RNA was reverse transcribed using gamma-chain- and delta-chain-specific primers. TCRdb called clones anew from the RT-PCR reads with CATT. The profile shows roughly 1,500 delta-chain clones, 28% of them singletons. The input for sequencing was peripheral blood, taken at time point 1 of longitudinal follow-up. Receptors originate from a human donor who was a Ugandan infant, either HIV-exposed or HIV-unexposed (not recorded which).

Turning to this clone: Other nucleotide sequences in the sample specify the same CDR3. J is TRDJ1 and V is TRDV2; 10 bases map to TRDD3. The CDR3 has 14 residues. The germline V gene has CDR1 GEAIGNYY and CDR2 EKD. Trimming cost V 1 base and J 3 bases; bases outside gene matches: 1. The CDR3 nucleotides are TGTGCCTGTGACACGGGGGGATACGCCGATAAACTCATCTTT. Translating it yields CACDTGGYADKLIF.

The count of this clone is one. The chain uses TRDV1 and TRDJ1, with D perhaps matching TRDD3 (6 bases). V lost 1 base, J lost 0 bases, and 24 bases lay in between. Germline V lookup: CDR1 TSWWSYY, CDR2 QGS. The CDR3 sequence is 20 residues long. The DNA of the CDR3 is TGTGCTCTTGGGGAACCAAGGCCTATACTGGGCTTATTGTACACCGATAAACTCATCTTT. This encodes CALGEPRPILGLLYTDKLIF.

Comments on this clone: A much larger clone lies a single base off, so this may be a read error. V usage is TRDV1 and J usage is TRDJ1; 10 bases are shared with TRDD3. There are 22 residues in the CDR3. CDR1 and CDR2 from the germline V gene are TSWWSYY and QGS. The CDR3 is CAPGEIRASDGEYWGIRDKLIF. DNA of the CDR3: TGTGCTCCTGGGGAAATAAGGGCCTCCGATGGGGAGTACTGGGGGATTAGGGATAAACTCATCTTT.

This clone is labeled as medium-sized. The V gene is TRDV2, but the J gene lacks a call. The germline V gene encodes CDR1 GEAIGNYY and CDR2 EKD. This CDR3 contains 11 residues. The CDR3 spells CACDTDYGYTF. The CDR3 coding sequence is TGTGCCTGTGACACCGACTATGGCTACACCTTC.

The rearrangement links TRDV2 to TRDJ1; 9 bases are shared with TRDD3. The CDR3 runs to 18 residues. J gave up 4 bases and V 3 bases, and 17 bases lay outside the gene matches. Germline-derived CDR1 and CDR2 are GEAIGNYY and EKD. CDR3 amino acids: CACDLLTLGDSASDKLIF. DNA of the CDR3: TGTGCCTGTGACCTCCTCACTCTGGGGGATTCGGCAAGCGATAAACTCATCTTT.

This clone qualifies as medium-sized (0.01 to 0.1%). The V gene is TRDV2, the J gene TRDJ1; TRDD3 matches at 8 bases. The CDR3 is made up of 14 amino acids. Germline CDR1 and CDR2: GEAIGNYY and EKD. With V trimmed by 1 base and J by 0 bases, 0 bases remained unmatched. The CDR3 sequence is CACDTGGYTDKLIF. The CDR3 DNA is TGTGCCTGTGACACTGGGGGATACACCGATAAACTCATCTTT.

By proportion, this clone is medium-sized. This chain joins TRDV1 and TRDJ1; D is possibly TRDD2 (5 bases). The CDR3 runs 20 residues. The germline gives CDR1 TSWWSYY, CDR2 QGS. Trimming left V 0 bases short and J 0 bases short, with 23 bases between. The CDR3 DNA reads as TGTGCTCTTGGGGAACTGGCCCTACTTAGGCCGGAGGATTACACCGATAAACTCATCTTT. This sequence encodes CALGELALLRPEDYTDKLIF.

By sample share, this clone is large. V usage is TRDV1 and J usage is TRDJ2, with D possibly matching TRDD3 (6 bases). Trimming took 1 base from V and 3 from J, leaving 24 bases between them. CDR3 size: 20 residues. Germline V CDR1 and CDR2: TSWWSYY, QGS. The CDR3 sequence is CALGEPPGHNLAGVTAQLFF. CDR3 nucleotide sequence: TGTGCTCTTGGGGAACCCCCTGGCCACAACCTAGCTGGGGTGACAGCACAACTCTTCTTT.

This clone is large by share. The V and J genes are TRDV2 and TRDJ3; 10 bases map to TRDD3. After removal of 0 bases from V and 2 bases from J, the junction contained 3 bases not matched to a gene. The CDR3 has 18 amino acids. Germline CDR1 GEAIGNYY, CDR2 EKD. The CDR3 is CACDTLGDKTWDTRQMFF. DNA of the CDR3: TGTGCCTGTGACACCCTGGGGGATAAAACCTGGGACACCCGACAGATGTTTTTC.

This chain links TRDV1 with TRDJ1; 10 positions agree with TRDD3. With 0 bases clipped from V and 2 bases from J, the junction kept 15 bases outside the gene matches. Germline V lookup: CDR1 TSWWSYY, CDR2 QGS. The CDR3 extends over 20 amino acids. The CDR3 spells CALGELSYRLGDSQTDKLIF. Here the CDR3 DNA reads TGTGCTCTTGGGGAACTTTCCTACAGGCTGGGGGATAGTCAAACCGATAAACTCATCTTT.

This clone has just a few counts. This sequence joins TRDV3 and TRDJ1, with 8 nucleotides matching TRDD3. Losses at the gene ends were 3 bases for V and 1 base for J; bases not matched to a gene: 16. This CDR3 is built from 17 residues. Germline CDR1 TVYSNPD, CDR2 GDNSRS (reference sequence). CDR3 coding DNA: TGTGCCTTGAGCCCCTTTCCTAGACTGGGGGGCACCGATAAACTCATCTTT. Translated: CALSPFPRLGGTDKLIF.

This clone rates as large. In the same sample, other DNA sequences code for this CDR3. V gene TRDV2 combines with J gene TRDJ3; D is possibly TRDD3 (6 bases). Germline V gene sequence: CDR1 GEAIGNYY, CDR2 EKD. This CDR3 is 18 amino acids long. V lost 1 base to trimming and J lost 0 bases, with 12 bases between them. The CDR3 DNA is TGTGCCTGTGACACGGCGGGGGGGAGCTCCTGGGACACCCGACAGATGTTTTTC. Its protein product is CACDTAGGSSWDTRQMFF.

The chain has TRDV1 and TRDJ1, with D tentatively TRDD3 (6 bases). Trimming shortened V by 3 bases and J by 0 bases, and 23 bases separated the two germline ends. The length of the CDR3 is 19 residues. The germline CDR1 and CDR2 sequences are TSWWSYY and QGS. The CDR3 spells CALGDLLPFTGLDTDKLIF. The CDR3 DNA follows: TGTGCTCTTGGGGACCTTCTCCCCTTTACTGGGTTGGACACCGATAAACTCATCTTT.

About this clone itself: A far larger clone lies a single base away; this is likely a read error. This sequence joins TRDV1 and TRDJ1; possibly TRDD3 for D (6 bases). Looked up from germline, CDR1 is TSWWSYY and CDR2 is QGS. The CDR3 is 20 residues long. V was pared by 2 bases and J by 3 bases, with 28 bases between. The CDR3, as DNA: TGTGCTCTTGGGGAAGGAGGCCTGTATCGTGGGGATCCTATCTCCGATAAACTCATCTTT. Its protein is CALGEGGLYRGDPISDKLIF.

A word on this clone: A read error may produce the germline difference seen at one junction end. V usage is TRDV1 and J usage is TRDJ1; 13 positions agree with TRDD3. Germline CDR1 and CDR2: TSWWSYY and QGS. The CDR3 runs to 17 residues. CDR3 in DNA: TGTGCTCTTGGGGAACTACTGGGGGATACGTACACCGATAACCTCATCTTT. Amino acids: CALGELLGDTYTDNLIF.